These 5 T cell receptor beta chains share one sample of origin, sequenced in a study of molecular identifiers for immune sequencing clone quantification. TCRdb reanalysed the PCR reads using MiXCR and keeps one entry per CDR3 protein. The sample contains 50,000 to 70,000 distinct CDR3 sequences, 15% to 20% of which appear only once. Sequencing was performed on naive CD8+ T cells from blood, with Jurkat cell RNA spiked in. Stated subset: FACS-sorted CD8+CD4-CCR7+CD45RA+ naive T cells. The receptors shown here come from a human donor in good health. Some libraries in this study had Jurkat cell RNA spiked in.

This clonotype appeared once. A much larger clone lies one base from this, so it may be a read error. This chain uses TRBV4-1 with TRBJ2-7; maybe TRBD1 (5 bases). From germline, CDR1 is MGHRA and CDR2 YSYEKL. The CDR3 runs to 14 residues. The chain's CDR3 is CARSQVVGVDEQYF. As DNA, the CDR3 is TGCGCCCGCAGCCAAGTTGTAGGGGTTGACGAGCAGTACTTC.

The table lists this clonotype with many counts. This rearrangement joins TRBV25-1 to TRBJ2-1; the D gene is possibly TRBD1 (6 bases). The V gene lost 6 bases and the J gene lost 9 bases, with 9 bases spanning the gap. The CDR3 sequence is 11 residues long. Germline CDR1 reads MGHDK; CDR2 reads SYGVNS. In nucleotides, the CDR3 is TGTGCCAGCAGAGTAGGGGGTGAGCAGTTCTTC. Amino acids: CASRVGGEQFF.

At least ten counts were recorded for this clonotype. The rearrangement joins TRBV11-3 to TRBJ2-1; D call uncertain. Germline CDR1 and CDR2: SGHNT and YENEEA. The CDR3 has 13 residues. Trimming removed 5 bases at V and 9 bases at J, with 14 bases between. The CDR3 is CASSPTSLGEQFF. CDR3 nucleotides: TGTGCCAGCAGCCCCACCTCGCTTGGTGAGCAGTTCTTC. The variable domain in full, with the rest retrieved from reference TRBV11-3 and TRBJ2-1, is EAGVVQSPRYKIIEKKQPVAFWCNPISGHNTLYWYLQNLGQGPELLIRYENEEAVDDSQLPKDRFSAERLKGVDSTLKIQPAELGDSAVYLCASSPTSLGEQFFGPGTRLTVL.

In its sample, this clonotype was seen many times. V usage is TRBV3-1 and J usage is TRBJ2-3; 9 bases match TRBD2. The CDR3 extends over 17 amino acids. Per germline, CDR1 LGHDT and CDR2 YNNKEL (reference sequence). The J segment lost 2 bases and the V segment lost 4 bases, leaving 10 bases of the junction unmatched. The CDR3 is CASSPKVPSGTTDTQYF. CDR3 bases: TGTGCCAGCAGCCCAAAAGTACCTAGCGGGACCACAGATACGCAGTATTTT.

Comment on this clonotype: This could be a read error, since a much larger clone is one nucleotide away. The chain joins TRBV28 to TRBJ2-7; D is undetermined. Per germline, CDR1 MDHEN and CDR2 SYDVKM. The germline V and J ends were trimmed by 6 bases and 5 bases, with 17 bases remaining between them. This CDR3 is 14 amino acids long. The CDR3 region is CASSMTSLDDEQYF. As DNA, the CDR3 is TGTGCCAGCAGCATGACGTCGTTAGACGACGAGCAGTACTTC.